This TCR beta chain was observed in a study of T cells in Graves' hyperthyroidism and ophthalmopathy. The overall study: The authors collected peripheral blood at initial diagnosis, before any treatment. Study observations and caveats: From stable hyperthyroidism, ophthalmopathy was set apart by a 13 V-J model.

This CDR3 contains 12 residues. The germline V and J ends were trimmed by 0 bases and 7 bases, with 9 bases remaining between them. Per the germline V gene, CDR1 is DFQATT and CDR2 is SNEGSKA (reference sequence). Diagnosing involved the use of clinical symptoms, serum thyroxine and TRAb, thyroid ultrasound and orbital computed tomography. By sample share, this clonotype is medium-sized (0.01 to 0.1%). Its matching antigen is unknown. It was RNA transcripts that yielded the amplified TCR beta CDR3 regions. Primed by the HTBI set, a first-round RT-PCR was run on the TCR CDR3. TCRdb itself ran the multiplex PCR reads through MiXCR, one entry per CDR3 protein. The sample yields roughly 250,000 distinct CDR3 sequences, roughly 17% seen once.

This chain links TRBV20-1 with TRBJ1-1; no clear D gene. The TCR originated in a woman under 30 with Graves' ophthalmopathy. What was sequenced was blood. CDR3 loop: CSAREGFSEAFF. The CDR3 DNA sequence: TGCAGTGCTAGAGAGGGTTTCAGTGAAGCTTTCTTT.